A selection of T cell receptor beta chains follows, all from one sample in a study of blood T cell repertoires in COVID-19. This table comes from immunoSEQ multiplex PCR, and its TCRdb copy is limited to in-frame clones, with some not included. Found here are just over 300,000 clones, around 89% of them singletons; the top ten hold approximately 4%. Input material: PBMCs or T cells enriched from blood (not recorded which). These receptor sequences come from a woman between 18 and 29 years old with acute COVID-19. Both conserved end residues are part of each CDR3. D genes are given only for firm matches.

>TRBJ1-4|TRBD1|TRBV28
TGTGCCAGCAGCGACAGGGCCTATGAAAAACTGTTTTTT
CASSDRAYEKLFF
>TRBJ1-5|NA|TRBV9
TGTGCCAGCAGCGTAGGGGCGGGCTTCAATCAGCCCCAGCATTTT
CASSVGAGFNQPQHF
>TRBJ2-7|NA|TRBV27
TGTGCCAGCAGGCGGAGTAGTACAGGGTCCTACGAGCAGTACTTC
CASRRSSTGSYEQYF
>TRBJ1-5|NA|TRBV4-1
TGCGCCAGCAGCCAAGATCTAAATATGCGGAATAGCAATCAGCCCCAGCATTTT
CASSQDLNMRNSNQPQHF
>TRBJ1-2|NA|TRBV19
TGTGCCAGTAGTACGACCAGGGGCAAGCCAGATGGCTACACCTTC
CASSTTRGKPDGYTF
>TRBJ2-5|TRBD2|TRBV28
TGTGCCAGCGTCACGGGGGGTCGGCTCATAGGGGATCAAGAGACCCAGTACTTC
CASVTGGRLIGDQETQYF
>TRBJ1-1|NA|TRBV3-1/TRBV3-2
TGTGCCAGCAGCCGGCCGAACACTGAAGCTTTCTTT
CASSRPNTEAFF
>TRBJ1-6|TRBD1|TRBV19
TGTGCCAGTAGTAGCAGGGGGCATTCACCCCTCCACTTT
CASSSRGHSPLHF
>TRBJ1-2|NA|TRBV15
TGTGCCACCAGCCCCCGGAGGGACTATGGCTACACCTTC
CATSPRRDYGYTF
>TRBJ2-4|TRBD1|TRBV5-6
TGTGCCAGCAGCTTCGGGACAGCCGAAAACATTCAGTACTTC
CASSFGTAENIQYF
>TRBJ2-3|NA|TRBV28
TGTGCCAGCAGTTTAGGCGGGACTAGCACAGATACGCAGTATTTT
CASSLGGTSTDTQYF
>TRBJ2-2|NA|TRBV3-1/TRBV3-2
TGTGCCAGCAGCTCCCTTGGGACAACCAAAGCGAACACCGGGGAGCTGTTTTTT
CASSSLGTTKANTGELFF
>TRBJ2-1|NA|TRBV7-9
TGTGCCAGCAGCCCCCAGAGACTCGGGGTAAATGAGCAGTTCTTC
CASSPQRLGVNEQFF
>TRBJ2-7|NA|TRBV18
TGTGCCAGCTCACCACCGGGACAAGCCTACGAGCAGTACTTC
CASSPPGQAYEQYF
>TRBJ2-5|NA|TRBV29-1
TGCAGCGCTAATCGAGCGGAGGGAGAGACCCAGTACTTC
CSANRAEGETQYF
>TRBJ2-5|TRBD2|TRBV5-1
TGCGCCAGCAGCGCGGGACTAGCGGGTTGGGAGACCCAGTACTTC
CASSAGLAGWETQYF
>TRBJ2-3|NA|TRBV14
TGTGCCAGCAGTTTAACCCGGGATACGCAGTATTTT
CASSLTRDTQYF
>TRBJ2-7|TRBD1|TRBV9
TGTGCCAGCAGTCCGGACAGGGGACTCTACGAGCAGTACTTC
CASSPDRGLYEQYF
>TRBJ1-2|NA|TRBV27
TGTGCCAGCAGCCCGGGGAGGATACACGGCTACACCTTC
CASSPGRIHGYTF
>TRBJ1-6|NA|TRBV29-1
TGCAGCGCTCGGGAGGGTTATAATTCACCCCTCCACTTT
CSAREGYNSPLHF
>TRBJ1-1|TRBD1|TRBV18
TGTGCCAGCTCACTCGCCGGGACAGGGATGAACACTGAAGCTTTCTTT
CASSLAGTGMNTEAFF
>TRBJ2-2|TRBD2|TRBV7-3
TGTGCCAGCAGCCCTCTAGCGGGAGCCGGGGAGCTGTTTTTT
CASSPLAGAGELFF